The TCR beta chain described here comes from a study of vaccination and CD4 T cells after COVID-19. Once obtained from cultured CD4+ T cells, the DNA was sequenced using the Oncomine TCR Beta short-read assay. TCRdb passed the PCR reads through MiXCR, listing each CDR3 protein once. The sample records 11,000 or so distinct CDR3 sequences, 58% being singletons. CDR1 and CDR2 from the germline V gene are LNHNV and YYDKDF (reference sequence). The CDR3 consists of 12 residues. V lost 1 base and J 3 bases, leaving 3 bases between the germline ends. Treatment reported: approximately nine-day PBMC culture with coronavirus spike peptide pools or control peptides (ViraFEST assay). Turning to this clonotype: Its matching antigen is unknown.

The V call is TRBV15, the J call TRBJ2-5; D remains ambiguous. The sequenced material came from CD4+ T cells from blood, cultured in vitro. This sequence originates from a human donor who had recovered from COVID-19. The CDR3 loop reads CATSRGKETQYF. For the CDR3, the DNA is TGTGCCACCAGCAGAGGCAAAGAGACCCAGTACTTC. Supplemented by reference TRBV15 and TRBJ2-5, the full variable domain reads DAMVIQNPRYQVTQFGKPVTLSCSQTLNHNVMYWYQQKSSQAPKLLFHYYDKDFNNEADTPDNFQSRRPNTSFCFLDIRSPGLGDTAMYLCATSRGKETQYFGPGTRLLVL.